Listed below are T cell receptor beta chains from one sample, sequenced in a study of cytomegalovirus exposure and HLA in healthy donors. Measured with immunoSEQ multiplex PCR; TCRdb has only the in-frame clones, and not every one. The sample carries tens of thousands of clones, around 70% recorded once. The specimen sequenced was PBMCs. These receptors were obtained from a man younger than 35 in good health and CMV-seronegative. The CDR3 runs from the conserved cysteine through the conserved F or W. The D gene is left open where the match is weak. Clone size is stated in some rows and not others, as once, few, many or a class when expanded.

D gene	clone size	V gene	J gene	CDR3 protein	CDR3 DNA
TRBD1	.	TRBV6-5	TRBJ2-1	CASSTTGTGYNEQFF	TGTGCCAGCAGTACCACCGGGACAGGGTACAATGAGCAGTTCTTC
TRBD2	.	TRBV6-5	TRBJ2-7	CASSYSGTSGSAYF	TGTGCCAGCAGTTACTCGGGGACTAGCGGGTCGGCGTACTTC
.	.	TRBV30	TRBJ1-5	CAWSVLGRAHQPQHF	TGTGCCTGGAGTGTACTCGGCAGGGCACATCAGCCCCAGCATTTT
.	.	TRBV7-9	TRBJ1-2	CASSFVGEDGYTF	TGTGCCAGCAGCTTCGTCGGGGAGGATGGCTACACCTTC
.	.	TRBV6-5	TRBJ1-2	CASSYSRGGGGYTF	TGTGCCAGCAGTTACTCGAGAGGAGGAGGTGGCTACACCTTC
TRBD1	few	TRBV10-2	TRBJ2-7	CASSPDRGGTYEQYF	TGCGCCAGCAGCCCCGACAGGGGTGGAACATACGAGCAGTACTTC
.	.	TRBV6-5	TRBJ2-7	CASSYSRAGGTEQYF	TGTGCCAGCAGTTACTCGAGGGCGGGCGGCACGGAGCAGTACTTC
TRBD1	once	TRBV5-6	TRBJ1-5	CASSRGQYQPQHF	TGTGCCAGCAGCCGGGGACAGTATCAGCCCCAGCATTTT
.	once	TRBV30	TRBJ2-3	CACTRVADTQYF	TGTGCCTGTACTAGGGTAGCAGATACGCAGTATTTT
.	few	TRBV4-2	TRBJ2-1	CASSQEGDSSYNEQFF	TGTGCCAGCAGCCAAGAAGGGGATAGCTCCTACAATGAGCAGTTCTTC
.	.	TRBV7-2	TRBJ1-2	CASSRRETYGYTF	TGTGCCAGCAGCCGAAGGGAGACCTATGGCTACACCTTC
.	.	TRBV6-4	TRBJ2-3	CASSYQQTDTQYF	TGTGCCAGCAGTTATCAACAAACAGATACGCAGTATTTT
.	.	TRBV7-9	TRBJ2-1	CASSPNIQVYNEQFF	TGTGCCAGCAGCCCCAACATCCAGGTGTACAATGAGCAGTTCTTC
.	.	TRBV30	TRBJ1-1	CAWSSHSDRGAFF	TGTGCCTGGAGTTCGCATTCGGACAGAGGAGCTTTCTTT
.	.	TRBV14	TRBJ2-3	CASSQDVGLATDTQYF	TGTGCCAGCAGCCAAGATGTGGGACTCGCGACAGATACGCAGTATTTT
TRBD2	.	TRBV4-2	TRBJ2-5	CASSQDPRLLSLAVQETQYF	TGTGCCAGCAGCCAAGATCCCCGCCTTTTATCACTAGCGGTCCAAGAGACCCAGTACTTC
.	few	TRBV6-5	TRBJ1-2	CASSYSLPGVNGYTF	TGTGCCAGCAGTTACTCTCTGCCCGGAGTAAATGGCTACACCTTC
TRBD1	.	TRBV5-1	TRBJ1-1	CASSLAQGTEAFF	TGCGCCAGCAGCTTGGCACAGGGGACTGAAGCTTTCTTT
TRBD1	.	TRBV6-5	TRBJ2-7	CASTTSTGFDEQYF	TGTGCCAGCACCACCTCGACAGGGTTCGACGAGCAGTACTTC
.	.	TRBV30	TRBJ1-1	CAWSSDTEAFF	TGTGCCTGGAGTTCGGACACTGAAGCTTTCTTT
TRBD2	.	TRBV13	TRBJ2-6	CASSLRGLAGIRSDSGANVLTF	TGTGCCAGCAGCTTGCGGGGCCTAGCGGGGATTAGATCTGACTCTGGGGCCAACGTCCTGACTTTC
.	.	TRBV6-5	TRBJ1-2	CASSYGGGGYGYTF	TGTGCCAGCAGTTACGGGGGGGGCGGCTATGGCTACACCTTC
TRBD2	.	TRBV10-3	TRBJ2-7	CAISESRLASDEQYF	TGTGCCATCAGTGAGTCGCGACTAGCGAGCGACGAGCAGTACTTC
.	few	TRBV5-8	TRBJ1-4	CASSFGSEKLFF	TGTGCCAGCAGCTTTGGGAGTGAAAAACTGTTTTTT
.	.	TRBV6-6	TRBJ2-5	CASSDGQPETQYF	TGTGCCAGCAGTGATGGACAGCCAGAGACCCAGTACTTC
.	.	TRBV4-3	TRBJ2-7	CASSQDTTDYEQYF	TGCGCCAGCAGCCAAGATACGACAGACTACGAGCAGTACTTC
TRBD2	.	TRBV6-1	TRBJ2-7	CASSSLAGALYEQYF	TGTGCCAGCAGTTCACTAGCGGGAGCTCTTTACGAGCAGTACTTC
TRBD1	.	TRBV4-3	TRBJ2-3	CASSQAGQGTDTQYF	TGCGCCAGCAGCCAAGCCGGACAGGGCACAGATACGCAGTATTTT
TRBD1	.	TRBV7-9	TRBJ2-4	CASSLGIPGQGNIQYF	TGTGCCAGCAGCTTAGGTATCCCGGGACAGGGAAACATTCAGTACTTC
TRBD1	.	TRBV30	TRBJ1-6	CAWSIFRDSNNSPLHF	TGTGCCTGGAGTATATTCCGGGACAGCAATAATTCACCCCTCCACTTT
TRBD2	few	TRBV2	TRBJ2-5	CASRRSGTSGRRYQETQYF	TGTGCCAGCAGGAGAAGCGGGACTAGCGGGAGAAGATACCAAGAGACCCAGTACTTC
TRBD2	.	TRBV11-2	TRBJ2-7	CASSTGTSGYEQYF	TGTGCCAGCAGCACCGGGACTAGCGGATACGAGCAGTACTTC
TRBD2	.	TRBV11-2	TRBJ2-1	CASSFAERLAANEQFF	TGTGCCAGCAGCTTTGCCGAGAGACTAGCGGCCAATGAGCAGTTCTTC
TRBD2	few	TRBV4-3	TRBJ2-5	CASSQDGTSGRAESETQYF	TGCGCCAGCAGCCAAGACGGGACTAGCGGGAGGGCCGAATCAGAGACCCAGTACTTC
.	.	TRBV10-3	TRBJ1-6	CAIGEGAGSPLHF	TGTGCCATCGGTGAGGGCGCGGGTTCACCCCTCCACTTT
.	.	TRBV6-1	TRBJ2-1	CASSGGTYEQFF	TGTGCCAGCAGTGGCGGGACTTATGAGCAGTTCTTC
.	.	TRBV6-5	TRBJ1-1	CASSYFGRVTEAFF	TGTGCCAGCAGTTATTTCGGCAGGGTAACTGAAGCTTTCTTT
.	.	TRBV7-8	TRBJ1-1	CASSLGGENTEAFF	TGTGCCAGCAGCTTAGGGGGGGAGAACACTGAAGCTTTCTTT
.	.	TRBV7-6	TRBJ1-5	CASSLAQAGQPQHF	TGTGCCAGCAGCTTAGCTCAGGCTGGTCAGCCCCAGCATTTT
.	.	TRBV5-1	TRBJ2-1	CASSPVRSRMNEQFF	TGCGCCAGCAGCCCGGTCCGGTCTAGAATGAATGAGCAGTTCTTC
.	.	TRBV7-9	TRBJ1-1	CASSLDSLGERAFF	TGTGCCAGCAGCTTAGATAGTTTGGGCGAAAGGGCTTTCTTT
TRBD1	.	TRBV28	TRBJ2-5	CASSRSRQGQETQYF	TGTGCCAGCAGCCGATCACGACAGGGGCAAGAGACCCAGTACTTC